A selection of T cell receptor beta chains follows, all from one sample in a study of prognosis after radiotherapy for stage I lung cancer. MiXCR was run by TCRdb on the multiplex PCR reads, yielding one entry per CDR3 protein. The sample has roughly 30,000 distinct CDR3 sequences, about half seen once. This material consisted of PBMCs, taken before or after stereotactic body radiation therapy (not recorded which). These receptors came from a donor over 45 with non-small cell lung cancer. The conserved cysteine and the conserved F or W are not part of the CDR3 here.

TRBJ2-5 | 12 | TRBV28 | ASETSGRPETQY
TRBJ2-7 | 13 | TRBV28 | ASSLKVDKSYEQY
TRBJ2-7 | 11 | TRBV6-1 | ASRGRERYEQY
TRBJ2-3 | 11 | TRBV19 | ASRHRGPDTQY
TRBJ2-7 | 13 | TRBV7-3 | ASSLKRDNYNEQY
TRBJ2-1 | 11 | TRBV14 | ASSQVHPGEQF
TRBJ2-6 | 13 | TRBV28 | ASIPLCAGANVLT
TRBJ2-1 | 12 | TRBV28 | ASSLIGAINEQF
TRBJ1-1 | 11 | TRBV6-5 | ASSYQGRDEAF
TRBJ2-1 | 12 | TRBV14 | ASNQAQFHNEQF
TRBJ2-3 | 14 | TRBV7-9 | ASSLGNDYKTDTQY
TRBJ2-1 | 7 | TRBV29-1 | SVEQDRF
TRBJ1-2 | 13 | TRBV6-1 | ASSGSQRLAWGYT
TRBJ1-2 | 11 | TRBV30 | AWTQKSNYGYT
TRBJ1-5 | 12 | TRBV12-3/TRBV12-4 | ASMGQDSNQPQH
TRBJ2-1 | 14 | TRBV7-9 | ASSLGGAGRNQEQF
TRBJ2-7 | 12 | TRBV4-3 | ASSRAERGYEQY
TRBJ2-2 | 13 | TRBV19 | ANNRGGSQYGELF
TRBJ2-3 | 13 | TRBV4-1 | ASSLRDTVTDTQY
TRBJ1-5 | 13 | TRBV28 | ASSVNDRGRQPQH
TRBJ2-5 | 11 | TRBV7-3 | ASSLGPRETQY
TRBJ2-1 | 13 | TRBV11-3 | ASSFLLGSHNEQF
TRBJ1-3 | 11 | TRBV20-1 | SASWRAGNTIY
TRBJ2-5 | 13 | TRBV20-1 | SALPGSGSLETQY
TRBJ2-3 | 17 | TRBV12-5 | ASGLGTSLHRWVADTQY
TRBJ1-1 | 10 | TRBV12-3/TRBV12-4 | ASSSGYIEAF
TRBJ1-1 | 13 | TRBV15 | ATSRGPGQGVEAF
TRBJ2-3 | 14 | TRBV4-3 | ASSQDLAFLPDTQY
TRBJ2-1 | 13 | TRBV29-1 | SVDASGGTYNEQF
TRBJ2-7 | 11 | TRBV20-1 | SASRDRTYEQY
TRBJ2-3 | 16 | TRBV7-2 | ASSKMRGAGVVTDTQY
TRBJ2-5 | 10 | TRBV5-1 | ASIFTWETQY
TRBJ2-7 | 14 | TRBV20-1 | SVGGGRGRPTYEQY
TRBJ1-1 | 12 | TRBV2 | AGSKNTGDDDAF
TRBJ2-2 | 11 | TRBV9 | ASSVGSGGELF